This T cell receptor (beta chain) was obtained from a study of T cells after yellow fever vaccination. General study findings and limits: Reappearance after the booster was seen for most primary-vaccination clones, at 96% CD4 and about 90% CD8.

TCRdb re-derived calls from the 5' RACE reads in MiXCR, one entry per CDR3 protein. In the table there are 550,000 or so distinct CDR3 sequences, about a fifth of which are singletons. Germline CDR1 and CDR2: MGHDK and SYGVNS. The V gene end was trimmed by 5 bases and the J gene end by 9 bases; junction bases not matched to a gene: 10. The CDR3 spans 14 residues. For this clonotype: What it binds is not known.

The chain has TRBV25-1 and TRBJ2-1; 7 nucleotides match TRBD1. This receptor was identified in a man aged 30 to 39 who received the YFV17D yellow fever vaccine. Sequencing used PBMCs, obtained 15 days after the yellow fever booster vaccination. The CDR3 loop is CASSPQGSRGEQFF. In DNA, the CDR3 is TGTGCCAGCAGTCCACAGGGGTCCAGGGGTGAGCAGTTCTTC.